These 19 T cell receptor beta chains share one sample of origin, sequenced in a study of blood T cell repertoires in COVID-19. TCRdb's table, derived via immunoSEQ multiplex PCR, lists solely in-frame clones and lacks some. Of some 490,000 clones listed, 70% to 90% were seen once; the top ten hold roughly 8.5%. The source material was PBMCs or T cells enriched from blood (not recorded which). The receptor source for this set is a woman aged 60-70 years who had recovered from COVID-19.

The chain links TRBV24-1 to TRBJ2-2; the match to TRBD1 covers 7 bases. The junction had 5 bases not matched to a gene; V was cut back by 5 bases and J by 3 bases. The CDR3 covers 15 residues. Germline V gives CDR1 KGHDR, CDR2 SFDVKD. In DNA form, the CDR3 reads TGTGCCACCAGTGGTTTTACAGGGGACACCGGGGAGCTGTTTTTT. It is translated as CATSGFTGDTGELFF.

This clone was seen a handful of times. The J gene is TRBJ1-6, the V gene TRBV19, with a tentative D call TRBD1 (5 bases). Trimming cost V 3 bases and J 7 bases, with 10 bases left between them. The CDR3 has 14 amino acids. Germline-derived CDR1 and CDR2 are LNHDA and SQIVND (reference sequence). Here the CDR3 reads CASSMIQGNSPLHF. CDR3 coding DNA: TGTGCCAGTAGTATGATTCAGGGCAATTCACCCCTCCACTTT.

The chain joins TRBV3-1 (or the pseudogene TRBV3-2) to TRBJ1-3; 11 bases align to TRBD1. Germline trimming cut 7 bases from V and 0 bases from J; bases unmatched to any gene: 11. The CDR3 consists of 18 residues. The germline gives CDR1 LGHDT, CDR2 YNNKEL (reference sequence). Here the CDR3 DNA reads TGTGCCAGCAAGAGGGGGACAGGGGGATCTAGCTCTGGAAACACCATATATTTT. Residues: CASKRGTGGSSSGNTIYF.

V usage is TRBV14 and J usage is TRBJ1-1; 11 bases are shared with TRBD1. The germline V gene encodes CDR1 SGHDN and CDR2 FVKESK. With V trimmed by 0 bases and J by 3 bases, 3 bases remained unmatched. This CDR3 is built from 16 residues. In nucleotides, the CDR3 is TGTGCCAGCAGCCAAGATGGACAGGGGGCTTACACTGAAGCTTTCTTT. The encoded protein is CASSQDGQGAYTEAFF.

The V gene is TRBV9, the J gene TRBJ2-1; 10 nucleotides align to TRBD1. The V and J ends lost 3 bases and 6 bases, in that order; junction bases with no gene match: 6. The germline gives CDR1 SGDLS, CDR2 YYNGEE. The CDR3 loop spans 15 amino acids. The CDR3 loop reads CASSAGTGEANEQFF. Written as DNA, the CDR3 is TGTGCCAGCAGCGCCGGGACAGGGGAAGCCAATGAGCAGTTCTTC.

CDR3 sequence reads: CASSFDRVNTEAFF. In DNA form, the CDR3 reads TGTGCCAGCAGTTTCGACAGGGTGAACACTGAAGCTTTCTTT. The J gene is TRBJ1-1, the V gene TRBV6-1, with TRBD1 matching over 7 bases. V gave up 5 bases and J gave up 0 bases; unmatched junction bases: 3. CDR3 size: 14 residues. Germline CDR1 is MNHNS and CDR2 is SASEGT.

A single count supports this clone. This chain links TRBV5-4 with TRBJ1-1; no firm D call. The CDR3 sequence is 14 residues long. V lost 2 bases to trimming and J lost 0 bases, with 8 bases between them. Germline lookup yields CDR1 SGHNT and CDR2 YYREEE (reference sequence). CDR3 DNA: TGTGCCAGCAGCTTAGAGGTCATGAACACTGAAGCTTTCTTT. Translating gives CASSLEVMNTEAFF.

The chain carries TRBV6-5 and TRBJ2-5, with TRBD1 identical over 9 bases. This CDR3 is 15 amino acids long. Germline CDR1 MNHEY, CDR2 SVGAGI. With 0 bases clipped from V and 7 bases from J, the junction kept 6 bases outside the gene matches. The CDR3 reads CASSYSGQGGVTQYF. Written as DNA, the CDR3 is TGTGCCAGCAGTTACTCGGGACAGGGTGGTGTGACCCAGTACTTC.

This clone came up once. The gene calls are TRBV5-6 and TRBJ2-7; no reliable D call. The V end lost 0 bases, the J end lost 4 bases, and 14 bases lay between the germline ends. Germline values: CDR1 SGHDT, CDR2 YYEEEE. This CDR3 region has 15 residues. The CDR3 region is CASSLGAAPHYEQYV. The CDR3 region has the DNA TGTGCCAGCAGCTTGGGGGCTGCTCCCCATTACGAGCAGTACGTC.

The rearrangement uses TRBV13 and TRBJ2-1, with a possible D match to TRBD2 (6 bases). V was trimmed by 0 bases and J by 8 bases, leaving 14 bases between them. The CDR3 has 15 residues. Germline V CDR1 and CDR2: PRHDT, FYEKMQ (reference sequence). CDR3 region: CASSLGLTSHDEQFF. In DNA form, the CDR3 reads TGTGCCAGCAGCTTAGGACTAACTAGCCACGATGAGCAGTTCTTC.

V gene TRBV28 combines with J gene TRBJ1-5; D ambiguous. The CDR3 runs 15 residues. Germline CDR1 and CDR2: MDHEN and SYDVKM. The V end lost 7 bases, the J end lost 3 bases, and 16 bases lay between the germline ends. The CDR3 bases are TGTGCCAGCACTAAGCGTGTCGGGATCAATCAGCCCCAGCATTTT. This sequence encodes CASTKRVGINQPQHF.

V usage is TRBV9 and J usage is TRBJ1-1, with 8 bases matching TRBD1. J was trimmed by 2 bases and V by 0 bases; bases with no gene match: 3. CDR1 is SGDLS and CDR2 is YYNGEE in the germline V gene. The CDR3 spans 15 residues. The CDR3, as DNA: TGTGCCAGCAGCGTAGAGGACAGGGCCAACACTGAAGCTTTCTTT. It specifies CASSVEDRANTEAFF.

V gene TRBV3-1 (or the pseudogene TRBV3-2) combines with J gene TRBJ1-6; 8 nucleotides align to TRBD1. Losses at the gene ends were 2 bases for V and 5 bases for J; bases not matched to a gene: 5. CDR1 LGHDT and CDR2 YNNKEL come from the germline V gene (reference sequence). The CDR3 runs to 16 residues. The CDR3 DNA reads as TGTGCCAGCAGCCAACCCCGGACAGGGAATAATTCACCCCTCCACTTT. Encoded protein: CASSQPRTGNNSPLHF.

This clone has a single count. The chain joins TRBV4-1 to TRBJ1-2; 11 nucleotides line up with TRBD1. The V gene end was trimmed by 7 bases and the J gene end by 0 bases; junction bases not matched to a gene: 7. Germline V gene data show CDR1 as MGHRA and CDR2 as YSYEKL. CDR3 size: 16 residues. The CDR3 DNA sequence: TGCGCCAGCACGCGGGACAGGGGGGGGACTAACTATGGCTACACCTTC. Translating it yields CASTRDRGGTNYGYTF.

This chain uses TRBV25-1 with TRBJ2-3; TRBD2 matches 12 bases. Germline CDR1 MGHDK, CDR2 SYGVNS. This CDR3 comprises 16 residues. V dropped 7 bases and J dropped 6; count of bases not matched to a gene: 11. The CDR3 protein is CASTATTSGGFDTQYF. CDR3 DNA: TGTGCCAGCACCGCCACGACTAGCGGGGGTTTCGATACGCAGTATTTT.

The rearrangement links TRBV6-1 to TRBJ2-1; 7 positions match TRBD2. CDR3 size: 16 residues. Trimming removed 0 bases from V and 4 bases from J; junction bases left unmatched: 6. Germline V CDR1 and CDR2: MNHNS, SASEGT. The CDR3 sequence: CASSEAASGYYNEQFF. The CDR3, as DNA: TGTGCCAGCAGTGAAGCGGCTAGCGGATATTACAATGAGCAGTTCTTC.

About this clone itself: Different DNA sequences within this sample yield the same CDR3. The genes are TRBV3-1 (or the pseudogene TRBV3-2) and TRBJ2-1; D unresolved. V was cut by 1 base and J by 10 bases, with 5 bases left in between. The CDR3 consists of 11 residues. Germline V gene sequence: CDR1 LGHDT, CDR2 YNNKEL (reference sequence). This CDR3 is CASSQASEQFF. CDR3 nucleotides: TGTGCCAGCAGCCAAGCAAGCGAGCAGTTCTTC.

The V and J genes are TRBV5-4 and TRBJ1-1; D is possibly TRBD1 (5 bases). This CDR3 is 16 amino acids long. V lost 0 bases to trimming and J lost 3 bases, with 15 bases between them. Germline-derived CDR1 and CDR2 are SGHNT and YYREEE (reference sequence). The CDR3 nucleotides read TGTGCCAGCAGCTTGGGTCGGGGGGGGACGGACACTGAAGCTTTCTTT. This encodes CASSLGRGGTDTEAFF.

In its sample, this clone was seen a few times. The chain joins TRBV2 to TRBJ2-7; D is unclear. The germline V and J ends were trimmed by 5 bases and 0 bases, with 5 bases remaining between them. CDR3 length: 12 amino acids. CDR1 SNHLY and CDR2 FYNNEI come from the germline V gene. CDR3 loop: CASSFSSYEQYF. CDR3 nucleotide sequence: TGTGCCAGCAGTTTCAGCTCCTACGAGCAGTACTTC.